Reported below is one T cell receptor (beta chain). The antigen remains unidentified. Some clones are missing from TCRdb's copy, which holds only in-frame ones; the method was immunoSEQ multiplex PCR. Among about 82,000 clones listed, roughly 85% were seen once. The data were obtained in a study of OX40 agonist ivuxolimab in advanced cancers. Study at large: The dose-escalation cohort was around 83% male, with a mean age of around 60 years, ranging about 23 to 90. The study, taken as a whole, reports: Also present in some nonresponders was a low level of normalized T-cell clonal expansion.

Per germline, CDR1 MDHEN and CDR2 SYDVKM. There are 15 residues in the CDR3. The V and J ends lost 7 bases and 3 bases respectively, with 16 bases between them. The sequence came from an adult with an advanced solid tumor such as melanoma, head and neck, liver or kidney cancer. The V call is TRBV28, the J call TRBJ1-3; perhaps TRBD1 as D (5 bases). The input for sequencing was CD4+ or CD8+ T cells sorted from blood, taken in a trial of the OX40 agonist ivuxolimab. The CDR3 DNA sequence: TGTGCCAGCAAGGGGCGGGGAGACCTTGGAAACACCATATATTTT. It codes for CASKGRGDLGNTIYF.